This passage covers 15 T cell receptor beta chains from one sample sequenced in a study of cytomegalovirus exposure and HLA in healthy donors. Researchers ran the PCR with 60 Vbeta and 13 Jbeta primers. Clones were sequenced by immunoSEQ multiplex PCR, and TCRdb holds only the in-frame ones, with some missing. The table lists roughly 130,000 clones, 84% of them singletons, with just under 3% in the top ten. Sequencing was carried out using PBMCs. The receptors were gathered from a woman in her late teens or twenties in good health and CMV-seropositive.

The rearrangement joins TRBV6-5 to TRBJ2-5, with TRBD1 matching 8 bases. CDR1 MNHEY and CDR2 SVGAGI come from the germline V gene. The CDR3 runs to 13 residues. Germline trimming cut 6 bases from V and 14 bases from J; bases unmatched to any gene: 14. The CDR3 here is CASSYLPRTGRYF. The CDR3 DNA sequence: TGTGCCAGCAGCTACCTGCCCCGGACAGGGCGCTACTTC.

The chain is built from TRBV19 and TRBJ1-3; TRBD1 is a possible D gene (6 bases). The CDR3 contains 15 residues. Germline values: CDR1 LNHDA, CDR2 SQIVND (reference sequence). Trimming stripped 5 bases from V and 0 bases from J, with 11 bases between. The CDR3 DNA reads TGTGCCAGTAGTGAGGACAGAGACTCTGGAAACACCATATATTTT. Translation gives CASSEDRDSGNTIYF. The full variable domain, completed using reference TRBV19 and TRBJ1-3, is DGGITQSPKYLFRKEGQNVTLSCEQNLNHDAMYWYRQDPGQGLRLIYYSQIVNDFQKGDIAEGYSVSREKKESFPLTVTSAQKNPTAFYLCASSEDRDSGNTIYFGEGSWLTVV.

The chain has TRBV5-6 and TRBJ2-1, with D possibly matching TRBD1 (5 bases). V was clipped by 2 bases and J by 3 bases, with 6 bases between them. This CDR3 is 13 amino acids long. The germline V gene has CDR1 SGHDT and CDR2 YYEEEE. In nucleotides, the CDR3 is TGTGCCAGCAGCTTAACAGGCTACAATGAGCAGTTCTTC. Amino acid sequence: CASSLTGYNEQFF.

The rearrangement uses TRBV25-1 and TRBJ1-6; the D is unclear. The CDR3 has 15 residues. Germline-derived CDR1 and CDR2 are MGHDK and SYGVNS. V gave up 4 bases and J gave up 14 bases, with 21 bases separating them. The CDR3 sequence: CASSASGLVDTALHF. In DNA, the CDR3 is TGTGCCAGCAGTGCTTCCGGACTAGTGGATACGGCCCTCCACTTT.

The genes are TRBV19 and TRBJ1-5; possible D gene TRBD1, 6 bases. Germline V lookup: CDR1 LNHDA, CDR2 SQIVND (reference sequence). The CDR3 is 15 amino acids. Trimming stripped 2 bases from V and 4 bases from J, with 12 bases between. CDR3 protein: CASSISGEGNQPQHF. CDR3 nucleotide sequence: TGTGCCAGTAGTATATCAGGGGAGGGGAATCAGCCCCAGCATTTT.

J is TRBJ2-7 and V is TRBV6-1, with D hard to call. Germline V gene sequence: CDR1 MNHNS, CDR2 SASEGT. The CDR3 extends over 13 amino acids. Trimming removed 4 bases at V and 4 bases at J, with 11 bases between. The CDR3 DNA follows: TGTGCCAGCAGTGGAGGATCGAGTTACGAGCAGTACTTC. Its protein product is CASSGGSSYEQYF.

This sequence joins TRBV5-1 and TRBJ2-5, with a weak D call TRBD2 (6 bases). Germline CDR1 is SGHRS and CDR2 is YFSETQ. This CDR3 spans 14 amino acids. V lost 0 bases and J lost 3, with 9 bases in between. In DNA, the CDR3 is TGCGCCAGCAGCTTGGAAGGAGGGAAAGAGACCCAGTACTTC. It codes for CASSLEGGKETQYF.

The chain joins TRBV19 to TRBJ1-2, with D perhaps TRBD1 (6 bases). The germline V gene has CDR1 LNHDA and CDR2 SQIVND (reference sequence). V was pared by 7 bases and J by 1 base, with 19 bases between. This CDR3 is 16 amino acids long. CDR3 residues: CASTTTGSPDNYGYTF. The CDR3 DNA follows: TGTGCCAGTACCACGACAGGCTCGCCCGATAACTATGGCTACACCTTC.

The chain is built from TRBV7-3 and TRBJ2-2; the match to TRBD1 covers 8 bases. The CDR3 length is 14 residues. The trim removed 5 bases at V and 6 bases at J, leaving 5 bases unmatched. Germline V gene data show CDR1 as SGHTA and CDR2 as FQGTGA. This CDR3 reads CASSIGTGPGELFF. The CDR3 bases are TGTGCCAGCAGCATCGGGACAGGTCCCGGGGAGCTGTTTTTT. The complete variable domain, with remaining parts taken from reference TRBV7-3 and TRBJ2-2, reads GAGVSQTPSNKVTEKGKYVELRCDPISGHTALYWYRQSLGQGPEFLIYFQGTGAADDSGLPNDRFFAVRPEGSVSTLKIQRTERGDSAVYLCASSIGTGPGELFFGEGSRLTVL.

This rearrangement joins TRBV18 to TRBJ2-2; TRBD1 matches at 8 bases. With 0 bases clipped from V and 8 bases from J, the junction kept 11 bases outside the gene matches. The CDR3 covers 17 residues. Per germline, CDR1 KGHSH and CDR2 LQKENI. Written as DNA, the CDR3 is TGTGCCAGCTCACCACCGGCCTTGACAGGGGAAGAAGGGGAGCTGTTTTTT. Amino acid sequence: CASSPPALTGEEGELFF.

The chain recombines TRBV29-1 with TRBJ2-3, with TRBD2 as a possible D gene (5 bases). The length of the CDR3 is 13 residues. Germline loops: CDR1 SQVTM, CDR2 ANQGSEA. V was trimmed by 3 bases and J by 1 base, leaving 8 bases between them. CDR3 loop: CSVDAGGTDTQYF. Here the CDR3 DNA reads TGCAGCGTTGATGCCGGGGGCACAGATACGCAGTATTTT.

The chain joins TRBV9 to TRBJ2-4; TRBD1 aligns across 8 bases. The germline V gene has CDR1 SGDLS and CDR2 YYNGEE. J lost 4 bases, V lost 0 bases, and 0 bases had no gene match. This CDR3 is built from 14 residues. Written as DNA, the CDR3 is TGTGCCAGCAGCGTAGGGACAGGGAAAAACATTCAGTACTTC. Translation gives CASSVGTGKNIQYF.

This clone has just a few counts. The V gene is TRBV9, the J gene TRBJ1-2, with a tentative D call TRBD1 (6 bases). The CDR3 sequence is 14 residues long. The germline V and J ends were trimmed by 4 bases and 5 bases, with 15 bases remaining between them. Germline loops: CDR1 SGDLS, CDR2 YYNGEE. The CDR3 nucleotides read TGTGCCAGCAGCCCGTTACAGGGTCGGTATGGCTACACCTTC. This sequence encodes CASSPLQGRYGYTF.

The chain carries TRBV27 and TRBJ2-7; a weak D match, TRBD2 (6 bases). Deletions cut 0 bases from V and 2 bases from J, with 14 bases between. Germline CDR1 is MNHEY and CDR2 is SMNVEV (reference sequence). This CDR3 spans 16 amino acids. CDR3 in amino acids: CASSLSAGGTTYEQYF. CDR3 nucleotide sequence: TGTGCCAGCAGTTTATCCGCCGGGGGAACGACCTACGAGCAGTACTTC.

This clone was found a few times. The sample holds other DNA sequences that translate to the same CDR3. CDR3 region: CASSYPGQNTGELFF. In DNA form, the CDR3 reads TGTGCCAGCAGTTATCCGGGACAAAACACCGGGGAGCTGTTTTTT. This chain uses TRBV6-6 with TRBJ2-2, with D possibly TRBD1 on 6 matching bases. Trimming took off 3 bases at V and 2 bases at J, with 10 bases between the two ends. CDR3 length: 15 residues. CDR1 and CDR2 from the germline V gene are MNHNY and SVGAGI (reference sequence).